The rows below give T cell receptor beta chains drawn from one sample of a study of blood T cell repertoires in COVID-19. Profiled with immunoSEQ multiplex PCR; TCRdb holds only in-frame clones, not every one. In the table there are fewer than 400,000 clones, 85% of which are singletons. The sample comprised peripheral blood. The receptor set was obtained from a woman aged 18-30 years with acute or convalescent COVID-19. CDR3s include the opening cysteine and the closing phenylalanine or tryptophan. Fields, in order: D gene, J gene, V gene, clone size, CDR3 DNA, CDR3 protein. D genes are given only for firm matches. Part of the rows lack a size; the others show once, few, many or a class for expanded clones.

NA | TRBJ1-4 | TRBV12-5 | NA | TGTGCTAGTGGTTTGACAGACAGGAATGAAAAACTGTTTTTT | CASGLTDRNEKLFF
TRBD1 | TRBJ2-7 | TRBV11-1 | NA | TGTGCCAGCAGCTTAATAAGCGGACAGGTCTACGAGCAGTACTTC | CASSLISGQVYEQYF
NA | TRBJ1-3 | TRBV21-1 | few | TGTGCCAGCGCCACACGCTCCTCTGGAAACACCATATATTTT | CASATRSSGNTIYF
NA | TRBJ1-1 | TRBV3-1/TRBV3-2 | NA | TGTGCCAGCAGCCAAGACGGCAGGGTGAACACTGAAGCTTTCTTT | CASSQDGRVNTEAFF
NA | TRBJ2-7 | TRBV9 | NA | TGTGCCAGCAGCGTAGCTTTTGGACGAGGGTACGAGCAGTACTTC | CASSVAFGRGYEQYF
NA | TRBJ1-1 | TRBV5-4 | NA | TGTGCCAGCAGCATCCGGGGGGGGAGTACTGAAGCTTTCTTT | CASSIRGGSTEAFF
NA | TRBJ1-2 | TRBV2 | NA | TGTGCCACCACCGGACTGCCGAACGACACCTTC | CATTGLPNDTF
NA | TRBJ1-1 | TRBV9 | NA | TGTGCCAGCAGCCCCCCCGCTCGGGGTAACACTGAAGCTTTCTTT | CASSPPARGNTEAFF
TRBD1 | TRBJ1-5 | TRBV15 | NA | TGTGCCACCAGCAAAACACAGGGGATGGTTCAGCCCCAGCATTTT | CATSKTQGMVQPQHF
NA | TRBJ2-5 | TRBV19 | NA | TGTGCCAGTAGTCCGAGAAAAGGACTGACCCCCCAAGAGACCCAGTACTTC | CASSPRKGLTPQETQYF
TRBD1 | TRBJ2-6 | TRBV5-6 | NA | TGTGCCAGCAGCATCGGGACAGGGTCAGGGGCCAACGTCCTGACTTTC | CASSIGTGSGANVLTF
TRBD2 | TRBJ2-1 | TRBV19 | NA | TGTGCCAGTCGGACTAGCGGGAGCTTGAGTGAGCAGTTCTTC | CASRTSGSLSEQFF
TRBD2 | TRBJ2-3 | TRBV4-2 | NA | TGTGCCAGCAGCCAAGGTCGAGCGGGGGACCTGACAGATACGCAGTATTTT | CASSQGRAGDLTDTQYF
NA | TRBJ2-6 | TRBV2 | many | TGTGCCAGCAGTGAAAAGGTTCGGAGCTCTGGGGCCAACGTCCTGACTTTC | CASSEKVRSSGANVLTF
TRBD2 | TRBJ2-7 | TRBV3-1/TRBV3-2 | NA | TGTGCCAGCAGCCGCACTAGCGGGGGAGTCCTGGGGTACGAGCAGTACTTC | CASSRTSGGVLGYEQYF
NA | TRBJ1-3 | TRBV19 | NA | TGTGCCAGTAGTATAGATGGCGGGAGCTCTGGAAACACCATATATTTT | CASSIDGGSSGNTIYF
TRBD1 | TRBJ2-7 | TRBV4-1 | NA | TGCGCCAGCAGCCAAGGACAGGGGGCCTACGAGCAGTACTTC | CASSQGQGAYEQYF
NA | TRBJ2-1 | TRBV7-9 | NA | TGTGCCAGCAGCTTAGTAGCCTCCCACAATGAGCAGTTCTTC | CASSLVASHNEQFF
TRBD1 | TRBJ2-4 | TRBV4-1 | NA | TGCGCCAGCAGCCCCCACTCAGGGGGAACCAAAAACATTCAGTACTTC | CASSPHSGGTKNIQYF
TRBD1 | TRBJ1-2 | TRBV2 | NA | TGTGCCACGGCCGGGACAGGGGCATACTGGGGCTACACCTTC | CATAGTGAYWGYTF
NA | TRBJ2-5 | TRBV28 | NA | TGTGCCAGCAGTTGGGGAGTGGCAGAGACCCAGTACTTC | CASSWGVAETQYF
NA | TRBJ1-1 | TRBV9 | NA | TGTGCCAGCAGCCCACAGGGTTGGACTGAAGCTTTCTTT | CASSPQGWTEAFF
NA | TRBJ2-7 | TRBV11-2 | few | TGTGCCAGCAGCCCCAGAGGGAACGAGCAGTACTTC | CASSPRGNEQYF
TRBD2 | TRBJ2-7 | TRBV2 | many | TGTGCCAGCGTTAGCGGGTTAGATTACGAGCAGTACTTC | CASVSGLDYEQYF
TRBD1 | TRBJ1-5 | TRBV3-1/TRBV3-2 | NA | TGTGCCAGCAGCCAAGGACGGACAGGTCGAAATCAGCCCCAGCATTTT | CASSQGRTGRNQPQHF
NA | TRBJ1-1 | TRBV11-2 | NA | TGTGCCAGCAGCTTTTGGGCAGGGAACACTGAAGCTTTCTTT | CASSFWAGNTEAFF
TRBD1 | TRBJ1-2 | TRBV7-2 | NA | TGTGCCAGCAGATCAGGGGACAGGAGTAATGGCTACACCTTC | CASRSGDRSNGYTF
NA | TRBJ1-2 | TRBV7-2 | few | TGTGCCAGTTCACCGGACAAAAACTATGGCTACACCTTC | CASSPDKNYGYTF
NA | TRBJ2-7 | TRBV6-5 | NA | TGTGCCAGCACCTCCCCGGTCCTACCATACGAGCAGTACTTC | CASTSPVLPYEQYF
NA | TRBJ1-1 | TRBV5-6 | NA | TGTGCCAGCAGCTTGTTCCAGAACACTGAAGCTTTCTTT | CASSLFQNTEAFF
TRBD2 | TRBJ2-3 | TRBV5-6 | NA | TGTGCCAGCAGCTCCCTAGCGGGAGCCACAGATACGCAGTATTTT | CASSSLAGATDTQYF
NA | TRBJ1-1 | TRBV7-9 | NA | TGTGCCAGCAGCTCAACCCTACAGGTTTGGGATTCAACTGAAGCTTTCTTT | CASSSTLQVWDSTEAFF
TRBD1 | TRBJ2-7 | TRBV5-1 | once | TGCGCCAGCAGCTTGGGAAATCTGGACAGGGGTGAAAACGAGCAGTACTTC | CASSLGNLDRGENEQYF
NA | TRBJ2-5 | TRBV28 | NA | TGTGCCAGCAGCCGCCCGGTGGGGAGGGGGGAGACCCAGTACTTC | CASSRPVGRGETQYF
TRBD2 | TRBJ2-1 | TRBV4-2 | NA | TGTGCCAGCAGCCAAGGCGGGGGGGGTGTCAATGAGCAGTTCTTC | CASSQGGGGVNEQFF
TRBD2 | TRBJ2-1 | TRBV14 | NA | TGTGCCAGCAGCGCAGCGGGGGGGATCTACAATGAGCAGTTCTTC | CASSAAGGIYNEQFF
NA | TRBJ2-5 | TRBV18 | NA | TGTGCCAGCTCACGAGGGACTTTCCAAGAGACCCAGTACTTC | CASSRGTFQETQYF
NA | TRBJ1-2 | TRBV12-3/TRBV12-4 | NA | TGTGCCACCGGGGGGCTCTATGGCTACACCTTC | CATGGLYGYTF
NA | TRBJ1-1 | TRBV12-3/TRBV12-4 | NA | TGTGCCAGCACCCCGGGGGGAACTGGTGAAGCTTTCTTT | CASTPGGTGEAFF
TRBD2 | TRBJ2-5 | TRBV11-3 | NA | TGTGCCAGCAGCCCCGGACTAGCGGATAACCAAGAGACCCAGTACTTC | CASSPGLADNQETQYF
TRBD2 | TRBJ2-1 | TRBV5-1 | few | TGCGCCAGCAGCCCAAGGGGACTAGCGGGAGTCGCTGAGCAGTTCTTC | CASSPRGLAGVAEQFF
NA | TRBJ1-5 | TRBV28 | NA | TGTGCCAGCAGCTCCGACCACAGAGCTAATCAGCCCCAGCATTTT | CASSSDHRANQPQHF
TRBD1 | TRBJ1-2 | TRBV12-3/TRBV12-4 | few | TGTGCCAGCAGAGGGGGCGGTTGGAGTGGCTACACCTTC | CASRGGGWSGYTF
TRBD1 | TRBJ1-2 | TRBV6-6 | few | TGTGCCAGCAGTTACCCACAGGGGAGGCATGGCTACACCTTC | CASSYPQGRHGYTF
TRBD1 | TRBJ2-7 | TRBV6-5 | NA | TGTGCCAGCAGCTCCGACAGGGGAACCTACGAGCAGTACTTC | CASSSDRGTYEQYF
NA | TRBJ1-5 | TRBV24-1 | NA | TGTGCCACCAGTGTAGGGGGGGTCCAGCCCCAGCATTTT | CATSVGGVQPQHF
NA | TRBJ2-5 | TRBV6-1 | few | TGTGCCAGCAGTGAGATCAGGGCTTCAGAGACCCAGTACTTC | CASSEIRASETQYF
TRBD1 | TRBJ1-1 | TRBV10-3 | NA | TGTGCCACCCTGGGACAGAGCATGAACACTGAAGCTTTCTTT | CATLGQSMNTEAFF
NA | TRBJ1-5 | TRBV4-2 | NA | TGTGCCAGCAGCCAAGTAGTGGGGGGTAATCAGCCCCAGCATTTT | CASSQVVGGNQPQHF
NA | TRBJ1-4 | TRBV4-2 | NA | TGTGCCAGCAGCCAGGCTACCCACGGCGGCGGGGCGAGCGAAAAACTGTTTTTT | CASSQATHGGGASEKLFF
NA | TRBJ1-1 | TRBV15 | NA | TGTGCCACCAGCAGAGATCAAGCGAACACTGAAGCTTTCTTT | CATSRDQANTEAFF
TRBD1 | TRBJ1-4 | TRBV27 | NA | TGTGCCAGCAGTGACAGGGGGCTAGATGAAAAACTGTTTTTT | CASSDRGLDEKLFF
TRBD1 | TRBJ2-7 | TRBV30 | NA | TGTGCCTGGAGTGTAGGGGACAGCATCGTACTAGGTTTGTACGAGCAGTACTTC | CAWSVGDSIVLGLYEQYF